This is a list of T cell receptor beta chains from one sample in a study of CD8+ T cells in alopecia areata. Profiling relied on immunoSEQ multiplex PCR, and the TCRdb table lists in-frame clones only, not all of them. This sample has 90,000 to 150,000 clones, with 50% to 55% found just once. The sample in question was CD4+ T cells sorted from blood, obtained at week 4, from a patient treated with tofacitinib. All receptors come from a human donor with alopecia areata. Both conserved end residues are part of each CDR3. Fields, in order: D gene, clone size, J gene, V gene, CDR3 protein, CDR3 DNA. The D gene is left open where the match is weak. Clone size is not always given. Where it is, it says once, few, many or a class for expanded clones.

.,.,TRBJ1-1,TRBV5-1,CASSLFSVFGNTEAFF,TGCGCCAGCAGCCTTTTTTCGGTCTTTGGGAACACTGAAGCTTTCTTT
.,few,TRBJ2-3,TRBV7-2,CASSPSGFTDTQYF,TGTGCCAGCAGCCCGTCGGGTTTCACAGATACGCAGTATTTT
.,.,TRBJ2-7,TRBV29-1,CSVADSYEQYF,TGCAGCGTTGCGGATTCCTACGAGCAGTACTTC
.,.,TRBJ1-2,TRBV6-5,CASSLTGRPYGYTF,TGTGCCAGCAGCCTTACCGGGAGACCTTATGGCTACACCTTC
.,.,TRBJ2-3,TRBV9,CASSVSLRPATDTQYF,TGTGCCAGCAGCGTGTCCCTAAGGCCCGCCACAGATACGCAGTATTTT
TRBD2,.,TRBJ2-1,TRBV30,CAWSSGYNEQFF,TGTGCCTGGTCTAGCGGTTACAATGAGCAGTTCTTC
.,.,TRBJ2-6,TRBV27,CASTDPPNVLTF,TGTGCCAGCACCGATCCACCAAACGTCCTGACTTTC
TRBD1,few,TRBJ1-1,TRBV29-1,CSTTGGNTEAFF,TGCAGCACAACAGGGGGGAACACTGAAGCTTTCTTT
TRBD1,.,TRBJ1-2,TRBV12-5,CASGLGRGLYGYTF,TGTGCTAGTGGTTTGGGCAGGGGGCTCTATGGCTACACCTTC
.,.,TRBJ1-1,TRBV30,CAWSPGRTEAFF,TGTGCCTGGAGTCCAGGGAGAACTGAAGCTTTCTTT
.,.,TRBJ2-7,TRBV6-5,CASSYSAGGAYEQYF,TGTGCCAGCAGTTACTCTGCAGGGGGGGCCTACGAGCAGTACTTC
TRBD2,.,TRBJ2-1,TRBV6-1,CASSAPGLAGLNEQFF,TGTGCCAGCAGTGCCCCGGGACTAGCGGGACTCAATGAGCAGTTCTTC
.,.,TRBJ2-2,TRBV6-5,CASSYLKNTGELFF,TGTGCCAGCAGTTACCTCAAAAACACCGGGGAGCTGTTTTTT
.,.,TRBJ1-4,TRBV11-2,CASGAGRTNEKLFF,TGTGCCAGCGGTGCAGGAAGAACTAATGAAAAACTGTTTTTT
.,few,TRBJ2-6,TRBV29-1,CSVRVDQVGANVLTF,TGCAGCGTGAGGGTTGACCAAGTCGGGGCCAACGTCCTGACTTTC
.,few,TRBJ1-4,TRBV19,CASSIPLTWSTNEKLFF,TGTGCCAGTAGTATCCCCCTCACATGGTCAACTAATGAAAAACTGTTTTTT
TRBD1,few,TRBJ2-1,TRBV5-1,CASQYAAGGNEQFF,TGCGCCAGCCAATATGCGGCAGGGGGCAATGAGCAGTTCTTC
TRBD1,few,TRBJ2-1,TRBV19,CASSQGGAYFENEQFF,TGTGCCAGTAGTCAAGGGGGCGCGTATTTTGAAAATGAGCAGTTCTTC
TRBD1,.,TRBJ1-5,TRBV2,CASSRQGIQNQPQHF,TGTGCCAGCAGTCGACAGGGGATTCAAAATCAGCCCCAGCATTTT
.,.,TRBJ2-3,TRBV29-1,CSVGGWDTDTQYF,TGCAGCGTTGGGGGATGGGACACAGATACGCAGTATTTT
TRBD1,once,TRBJ1-5,TRBV18,CASSPWDSRNQPQHF,TGTGCCAGCTCACCTTGGGACAGCCGTAATCAGCCCCAGCATTTT
TRBD2,.,TRBJ2-5,TRBV30,CAWTTSGGETQYF,TGTGCCTGGACCACTAGCGGCGGGGAGACCCAGTACTTC
.,once,TRBJ1-2,TRBV29-1,CSVEAPGEKDGYTF,TGCAGCGTTGAAGCCCCAGGGGAGAAGGATGGCTACACCTTC
.,.,TRBJ2-3,TRBV5-6,CASSLRWGSDTQYF,TGTGCCAGCAGCTTGCGGTGGGGATCAGATACGCAGTATTTT
.,.,TRBJ1-1,TRBV29-1,CSVVGGGNTEAFF,TGCAGCGTTGTTGGCGGGGGGAACACTGAAGCTTTCTTT
TRBD1,.,TRBJ2-7,TRBV25-1,CASRWGQGRYEQYF,TGTGCCAGCAGATGGGGACAGGGACGCTACGAGCAGTACTTC
TRBD1,.,TRBJ1-1,TRBV30,CAWSGQGYTEAFF,TGTGCCTGGAGTGGACAGGGCTACACTGAAGCTTTCTTT
.,once,TRBJ1-3,TRBV30,CAWRRVGDTIYF,TGTGCCTGGAGGAGGGTGGGTGACACCATATATTTT
.,.,TRBJ1-6,TRBV6-4,CASSAGESSPLHF,TGTGCCAGCAGTGCAGGGGAGAGTTCACCCCTCCACTTT
.,few,TRBJ1-1,TRBV10-1,CASRGKGTEAFF,TGCGCCAGCAGGGGTAAGGGCACTGAAGCTTTCTTT
TRBD1,.,TRBJ1-1,TRBV2,CASSQDRDTEALF,TGTGCCAGCAGTCAGGACAGGGACACTGAAGCTCTCTTT
.,.,TRBJ1-2,TRBV27,CASSPYHVNYGYTF,TGTGCCAGCAGTCCCTACCATGTCAACTATGGCTACACCTTC
TRBD2,.,TRBJ2-4,TRBV4-1,CASSQGQVAGAKNIQYF,TGCGCCAGCAGCCAAGGGCAGGTAGCGGGAGCCAAAAACATTCAGTACTTC
.,.,TRBJ2-1,TRBV7-2,CASSSPGVITNEQFF,TGTGCCAGCAGCTCTCCAGGGGTCATCACCAATGAGCAGTTCTTC
.,few,TRBJ2-7,TRBV10-3,CAISEEASATYEQYF,TGTGCCATCAGTGAAGAGGCCAGTGCTACTTACGAGCAGTACTTC
.,.,TRBJ2-5,TRBV6-5,CASRKQKETQYF,TGTGCCAGCAGAAAACAGAAAGAGACCCAGTACTTC
TRBD2,.,TRBJ2-2,TRBV29-1,CSVEDKGLASNTGELFF,TGCAGCGTTGAGGACAAAGGACTAGCGTCGAACACCGGGGAGCTGTTTTTT
.,.,TRBJ1-5,TRBV4-2,CASSQDRDLGQPQHF,TGTGCCAGCAGCCAAGATCGGGATTTGGGGCAGCCCCAGCATTTT
TRBD2,.,TRBJ2-1,TRBV7-9,CASSWAGGSDEQFF,TGTGCCAGCAGCTGGGCGGGAGGGTCGGATGAGCAGTTCTTC
.,few,TRBJ1-1,TRBV4-1,CASSQSPRHTEAFF,TGCGCCAGCAGCCAAAGCCCAAGGCACACTGAAGCTTTCTTT
TRBD2,once,TRBJ2-5,TRBV7-7,CASSLVILAGIQYF,TGTGCTAGCAGCTTAGTCATCCTAGCGGGAATCCAGTACTTC
.,.,TRBJ1-1,TRBV29-1,CSSTGGLNTEAFF,TGCAGCTCCACCGGAGGCTTGAACACTGAAGCTTTCTTT
TRBD1,few,TRBJ2-5,TRBV25-1,CASRGDRGPGETQYF,TGTGCCAGCAGGGGGGACAGGGGGCCGGGAGAGACCCAGTACTTC
TRBD2,many,TRBJ2-3,TRBV7-2,CASSRGRVGTDTQYF,TGTGCCAGCAGCCGAGGGAGGGTTGGCACAGATACGCAGTATTTT
TRBD1,few,TRBJ2-3,TRBV10-2,CASRGQGGGDTQYF,TGCGCCAGCAGGGGACAGGGAGGAGGAGATACGCAGTATTTT
TRBD1,.,TRBJ2-7,TRBV27,CASSLSRTGTGTEQYF,TGTGCCAGCAGTTTATCGAGGACAGGAACCGGTACTGAGCAGTACTTC